This TCR beta chain was recorded in a study of early T cells in non-severe SARS-CoV-2 infection (dated by TCRdb to the early 2020s). In the study overall: Because TCR sequencing relied on bulk RNA taken from unsorted whole blood, pairing of alpha and beta chains was not possible. What the research found in general, with its limitations: VDJdb matching was skewed toward anti-spike CD8 responses and likely underestimated virus-specific expansions by missing private and CD4 specificities.

The germline V gene specifies MDHEN as CDR1 and SYDVKM as CDR2. The junction shows trimming of 6 bases on V and 5 bases on J, plus 10 bases between the germline ends. Including the terminal cysteine and phenylalanine, the CDR3 comprises 12 residues. CDR3 DNA only is kept here, 36 bases in frame from base 1. A case-control design nested within a healthcare worker cohort in London, UK, was used, with weekly nasopharyngeal swab PCR tests and blood sampling performed. Healthcare workers were recruited between 23 and 31 March 2020, during the week of the UK lockdown, and were followed weekly for up to roughly 16 weeks. Libraries came from 5' RACE. Sequencing used a NextSeq 500. The TCR library protocol attached unique molecular identifiers to individual cDNA molecules to correct for sequencing error and PCR bias. Sequencing covered both TCR alpha and beta chains, and within each sample the abundances of alpha and beta sequences were tightly co-correlated. The study's own analysis went as follows. Decombinator V4 was used to annotate the V gene, J gene and CDR3 of the TCR sequences. TCRs were defined as expanded if a significant change between any two time points was detected under a Poisson model with p below 0.0001. TCR abundances were normalised to the total number of TCRs sequenced in each sample and reported as counts per million. TRAV1-2 paired with TRAJ12, TRAJ20 or TRAJ33 defined MAIT TCRs, while TRAV10 paired with TRAJ18 defined iNKT TCRs. VDJdb, accessed 1 November 2021, was searched for CMV, EBV and SARS-CoV-2 annotated TCRs, excluding TCRs annotated for multiple antigens. TCRdb reran the public reads through fastp at Q25 and MiXCR, keeping productive beta chains. Rows merge per CDR3 protein into single entries with the most common DNA and genes. TCRdb's processing, not the authors' own work, is the source of the V and J calls. A total of approximately 74,000 distinct CDR3 sequences appear in this sample, 14% of them only once. Approximately 11% of the sample belongs to the ten largest clones.

Details on this clonotype: It has no known antigen specificity. No quality values exist for individual bases; no much larger clone is one base distant.

In this chain, TRBV28 is recombined with TRBJ1-1; the D gene is perhaps TRBD1, on 5 matching bases. This TCR was recovered from an adult who was a healthcare worker with PCR-confirmed SARS-CoV-2 infection or an uninfected control (not recorded which). The sequencing input was whole blood. The CDR3 loop reads CASSRTGTEAFF. The nucleotide sequence is given as TGTGCCAGCAGCCGCACAGGTACTGAAGCTTTCTTT. Joined to the reference TRBV28 and TRBJ1-1 proteins, this CDR3 gives the full variable domain: DVKVTQSSRYLVKRTGEKVFLECVQDMDHENMFWYRQDPGLGLRLIYFSYDVKMKEKGDIPEGYSVSREKKERFSLILESASTNQTSMYLCASSRTGTEAFFGQGTRLTVV.